The 15 T cell receptor beta chains reported below all come from one sample, sequenced in a study of cytomegalovirus exposure and HLA in healthy donors (TCRdb year 2017). Libraries were made using the immunoSEQ multiplex PCR assay. The multiplex PCR relied on a mix of 60 forward primers for TCR Vbeta segments and 13 reverse primers for TCR Jbeta segments. As stored in TCRdb, this immuneACCESS dataset retains in-frame rearrangements with V and J assigned. A fraction of the clones does not appear; measured against another copy, unresolved V genes explain less than half of the discrepancy, and the remainder lacks a known reason. Across this sample there are roughly 150,000 clones, with about 80% seen only once. Clones ranked in the top ten supply about 5.2% of the sample. The sequenced material came from PBMCs. All receptors derive from a young man in good health and CMV-seropositive.

J is TRBJ2-3 and V is TRBV18; a possible D gene is TRBD1 (6 bases). CDR3 length: 16 residues. From germline, CDR1 is KGHSH and CDR2 LQKENI. Trimming cost V 0 bases and J 4 bases, with 14 bases left between them. The CDR3 bases are TGTGCCAGCTCACCACCGTATGGGGGCGGATCAGATACGCAGTATTTT. Translated: CASSPPYGGGSDTQYF.

The gene calls are TRBV6-1 and TRBJ1-5; D call uncertain. Per the germline V gene, CDR1 is MNHNS and CDR2 is SASEGT. V lost 0 bases, J lost 4 bases, and 13 bases lay in between. The CDR3 has 16 amino acids. The chain's CDR3 is CASSEAQLGRNQPQHF. The DNA of the CDR3 is TGTGCCAGCAGTGAAGCACAGCTTGGGAGGAATCAGCCCCAGCATTTT.

The chain links TRBV6-5 to TRBJ1-6; D not certain. CDR1 and CDR2 (germline): MNHEY, SVGAGI. CDR3 size: 14 residues. Trimming removed 6 bases at V and 5 bases at J, with 11 bases between. The CDR3 loop reads CASSPDWNNSPLHF. For the CDR3, the DNA is TGTGCCAGCAGCCCAGACTGGAATAATTCACCCCTCCACTTT.

The CDR3 DNA sequence: TGTGCCAGCAGCTCACAATCGAATGGCTACACCTTC. This sequence encodes CASSSQSNGYTF. This chain joins TRBV7-2 and TRBJ1-2; D gene uncertain. The CDR3 is 12 residues long. V was clipped by 4 bases and J by 6 bases, with 9 bases between them. Germline V gene data show CDR1 as SGHTA and CDR2 as FQGNSA.

This clone was found once. This rearrangement joins TRBV5-1 to TRBJ2-1, with D possibly matching TRBD1 (5 bases). Trimming took off 5 bases at V and 8 bases at J, with 8 bases between the two ends. The CDR3 is 11 residues long. Germline V gene sequence: CDR1 SGHRS, CDR2 YFSETQ. In DNA form, the CDR3 reads TGCGCCAGCAGACAAGGGGATGAGCAGTTCTTC. Translating it yields CASRQGDEQFF.

V usage is TRBV19 and J usage is TRBJ2-4; 8 bases agree with TRBD1. CDR1 and CDR2 from the germline V gene are LNHDA and SQIVND (reference sequence). The CDR3 length is 15 residues. The J segment lost 8 bases and the V segment lost 5 bases, leaving 11 bases of the junction unmatched. The CDR3, as DNA: TGTGCCAGTAGTCCACCCCAGGGGGCCTTGCACATTCAGTACTTC. Its translation is CASSPPQGALHIQYF.

The chain couples TRBV5-5 to TRBJ2-7, with 9 bases that match TRBD2. CDR1 and CDR2 from the germline V gene are SGHKS and YYEKEE (reference sequence). This CDR3 region has 14 residues. Trimming cost V 1 base and J 2 bases; bases outside gene matches: 1. This CDR3 reads CASSLLAGAYEQYF. As DNA, the CDR3 is TGTGCCAGCAGCTTGTTAGCGGGAGCCTACGAGCAGTACTTC.

The chain links TRBV28 to TRBJ1-5; 9 nucleotides line up with TRBD1. The CDR3 totals 16 residues. Germline V gene sequence: CDR1 MDHEN, CDR2 SYDVKM. J was trimmed by 1 base and V by 6 bases; bases with no gene match: 7. CDR3 DNA: TGTGCCAGCAGGCATACAGGGGGCACCAGCAATCAGCCCCAGCATTTT. It codes for CASRHTGGTSNQPQHF.

This clone appeared once. Germline and junction disagree at one end, which may indicate a read error. This chain links TRBV7-8 with TRBJ1-3; 10 bases align to TRBD1. CDR3 length: 15 residues. Germline CDR1 SGHVS, CDR2 FQNEAQ. The chain's CDR3 is CAGSPTGTGANTIYF. The CDR3 nucleotides read TGTGCCGGCAGTCCTACCGGGACAGGGGCGAACACCATATATTTT.

This CDR3 reads CASSPLPGRGAPIEQYF. CDR3 DNA sequence: TGTGCCAGCAGCCCCCTACCCGGTCGGGGAGCGCCCATCGAGCAGTACTTC. V gene TRBV13 combines with J gene TRBJ2-5; TRBD2 is a possible D gene (5 bases). The DNA end is more similar to TRBJ2-7, so the J call may be wrong. Germline V gives CDR1 PRHDT, CDR2 FYEKMQ (reference sequence). CDR3 length: 17 residues.

This chain connects TRBV18 to TRBJ2-5; 7 bases fit TRBD2. J was trimmed by 5 bases and V by 3 bases; bases with no gene match: 6. The CDR3 runs 14 residues. CDR1 is KGHSH, CDR2 LQKENI, per germline. The CDR3 coding sequence is TGTGCCAGCTCACCCATGCGGGGGACGGAGACCCAGTACTTC. Its translation: CASSPMRGTETQYF.

The chain links TRBV2 to TRBJ1-2; 8 bases align to TRBD1. The CDR3 runs to 14 residues. Germline CDR1 reads SNHLY; CDR2 reads FYNNEI. With V trimmed by 4 bases and J by 7 bases, 8 bases remained unmatched. The CDR3 protein is CASSVRGQTSGYTF. The CDR3 nucleotides read TGTGCCAGCAGTGTCAGGGGGCAAACCTCTGGCTACACCTTC.

This clone was seen once. The rearrangement joins TRBV7-9 to TRBJ1-2; 8 bases match TRBD1. The CDR3 spans 15 residues. The germline V gene encodes CDR1 SEHNR and CDR2 FQNEAQ (reference sequence). V was pared by 2 bases and J by 7 bases, with 9 bases of the junction left unmatched. In DNA, the CDR3 is TGTGCCAGCAGCTTATCAGACAGGGGAGGATTTGGCTACACCTTC. This sequence encodes CASSLSDRGGFGYTF.

The chain carries TRBV27 and TRBJ2-7, with D possibly matching TRBD2 (6 bases). Trimming took off 0 bases at V and 6 bases at J, with 12 bases between the two ends. The CDR3 has 14 residues. Germline-derived CDR1 and CDR2 are MNHEY and SMNVEV (reference sequence). CDR3 DNA: TGTGCCAGCAGTTTATCGGCGAAGGGAGGCGAGCAGTACTTC. Protein product: CASSLSAKGGEQYF.

The chain carries TRBV29-1 and TRBJ2-1; 11 nucleotides align to TRBD2. CDR1 and CDR2 from the germline V gene are SQVTM and ANQGSEA. Losses at the gene ends were 4 bases for V and 3 bases for J; bases not matched to a gene: 5. CDR3 size: 15 residues. CDR3 in amino acids: CSVAGTSGNYNEQFF. CDR3 DNA sequence: TGCAGCGTTGCCGGGACTAGCGGTAACTACAATGAGCAGTTCTTC.